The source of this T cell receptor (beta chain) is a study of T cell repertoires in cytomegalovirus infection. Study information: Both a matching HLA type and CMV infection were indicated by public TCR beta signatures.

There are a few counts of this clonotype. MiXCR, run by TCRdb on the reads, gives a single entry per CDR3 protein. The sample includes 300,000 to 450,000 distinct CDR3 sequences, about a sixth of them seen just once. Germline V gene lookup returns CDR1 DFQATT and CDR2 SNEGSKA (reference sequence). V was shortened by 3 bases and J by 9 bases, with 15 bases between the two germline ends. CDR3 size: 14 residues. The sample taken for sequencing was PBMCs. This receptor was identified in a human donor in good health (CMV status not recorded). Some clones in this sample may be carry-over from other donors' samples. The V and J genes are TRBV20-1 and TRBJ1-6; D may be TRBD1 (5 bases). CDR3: CSASHSRGSSPLHF. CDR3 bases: TGCAGTGCTAGTCACTCCCGGGGGAGTTCACCCCTCCACTTT.